This T cell receptor (beta chain) was recorded in a study of blood T cell repertoires in COVID-19. Background on the study: The study drew acute and convalescent COVID-19 samples from the United States, Italy and Spain. PBMCs, B-cell-depleted T cells, or T cells were the source of the cDNA or gDNA that made up the material.

V lost 3 bases, J lost 5 bases, and 7 bases lay in between. The germline CDR1 and CDR2 sequences are KGHSH and LQKENI. This CDR3 has 12 residues. Assay used: immunoSEQ multiplex PCR; TCRdb lists only in-frame clones, some missing. The data show some 66,000 clones, with approximately 94% seen just once and approximately 2.9% held by the top ten. The chain uses TRBV18 and TRBJ2-5; D perhaps matches TRBD1 (6 bases). This receptor was identified in a man between 65 and 85 years old with active COVID-19. Sample: peripheral blood. The chain's CDR3 is CASSPQGETQYF. DNA for the CDR3: TGTGCCAGCTCACCCCAGGGGGAGACCCAGTACTTC.